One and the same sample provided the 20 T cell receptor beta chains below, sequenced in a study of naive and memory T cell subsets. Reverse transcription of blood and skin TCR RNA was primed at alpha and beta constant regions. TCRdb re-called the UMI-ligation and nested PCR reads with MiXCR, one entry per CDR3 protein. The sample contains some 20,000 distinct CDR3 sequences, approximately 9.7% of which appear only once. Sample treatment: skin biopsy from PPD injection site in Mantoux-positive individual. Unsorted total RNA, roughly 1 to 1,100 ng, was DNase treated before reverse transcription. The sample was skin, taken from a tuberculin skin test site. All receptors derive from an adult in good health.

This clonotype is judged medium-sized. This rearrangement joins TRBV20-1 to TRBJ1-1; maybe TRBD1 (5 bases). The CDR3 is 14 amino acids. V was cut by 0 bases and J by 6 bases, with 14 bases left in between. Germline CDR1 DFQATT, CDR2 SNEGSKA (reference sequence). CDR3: CSARDRTSSAEAFF. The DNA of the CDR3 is TGCAGTGCTAGAGATAGGACAAGCAGCGCTGAAGCTTTCTTT.

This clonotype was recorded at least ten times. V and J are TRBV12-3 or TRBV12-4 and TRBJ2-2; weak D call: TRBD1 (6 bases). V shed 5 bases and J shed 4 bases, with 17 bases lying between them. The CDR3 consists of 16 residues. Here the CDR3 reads CASSRTGKGVTGELFF. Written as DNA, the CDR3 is TGTGCCAGCAGTCGAACAGGGAAAGGGGTCACCGGGGAGCTGTTTTTT.

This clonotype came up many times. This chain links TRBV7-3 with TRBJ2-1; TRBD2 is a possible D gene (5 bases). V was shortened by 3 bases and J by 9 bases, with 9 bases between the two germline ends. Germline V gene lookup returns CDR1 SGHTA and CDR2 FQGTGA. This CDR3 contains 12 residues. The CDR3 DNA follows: TGTGCCAGCAGCTTGACACGGGGTGAGCAGTTCTTC. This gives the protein CASSLTRGEQFF.

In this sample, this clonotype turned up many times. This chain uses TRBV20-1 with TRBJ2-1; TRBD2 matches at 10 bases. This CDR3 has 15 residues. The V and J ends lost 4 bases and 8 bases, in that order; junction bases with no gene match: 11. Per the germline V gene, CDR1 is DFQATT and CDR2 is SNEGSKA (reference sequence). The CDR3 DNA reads TGCAGTGCTATACAACAGCGGGGGGGTATGTATGAGCAGTTCTTC. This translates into CSAIQQRGGMYEQFF.

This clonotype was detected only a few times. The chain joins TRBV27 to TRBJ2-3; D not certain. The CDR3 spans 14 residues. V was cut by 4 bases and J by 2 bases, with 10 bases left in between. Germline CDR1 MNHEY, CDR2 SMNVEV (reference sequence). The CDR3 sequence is CASSSNPSTDTQYF. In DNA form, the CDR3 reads TGTGCCAGCAGTTCTAACCCATCCACAGATACGCAGTATTTT.

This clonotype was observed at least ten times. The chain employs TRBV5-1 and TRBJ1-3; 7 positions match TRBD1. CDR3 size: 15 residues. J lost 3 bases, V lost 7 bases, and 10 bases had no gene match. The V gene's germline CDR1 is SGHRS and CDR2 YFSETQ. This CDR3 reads CASPLTGTVGNTIYF. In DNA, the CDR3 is TGCGCCAGCCCACTTACCGGGACAGTTGGAAACACCATATATTTT.

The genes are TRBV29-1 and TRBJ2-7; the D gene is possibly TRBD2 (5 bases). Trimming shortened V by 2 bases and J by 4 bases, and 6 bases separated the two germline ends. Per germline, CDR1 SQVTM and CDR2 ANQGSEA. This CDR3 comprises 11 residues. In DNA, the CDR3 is TGCAGCGTTGAAACGGGATACGAGCAGTACTTC. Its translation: CSVETGYEQYF.

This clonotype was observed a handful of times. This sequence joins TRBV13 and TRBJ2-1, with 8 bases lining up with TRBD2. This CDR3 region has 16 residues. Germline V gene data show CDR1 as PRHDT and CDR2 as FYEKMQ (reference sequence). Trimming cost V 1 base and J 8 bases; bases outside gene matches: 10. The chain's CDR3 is CASSLVLAGMGHEQFF. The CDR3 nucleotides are TGTGCCAGCAGCTTAGTGTTAGCGGGAATGGGGCATGAGCAGTTCTTC.

CDR3 loop: CASSQEASGRYEQYF. CDR3 nucleotides: TGTGCCAGCAGCCAAGAGGCTAGCGGGAGGTACGAGCAGTACTTC. The rearrangement uses TRBV4-2 and TRBJ2-7, with TRBD2 matching over 11 bases. V was clipped by 0 bases and J by 4 bases; unmatched bases: 2. The CDR3 is 15 amino acids. Germline V gives CDR1 LGHNA, CDR2 YNFKEQ.

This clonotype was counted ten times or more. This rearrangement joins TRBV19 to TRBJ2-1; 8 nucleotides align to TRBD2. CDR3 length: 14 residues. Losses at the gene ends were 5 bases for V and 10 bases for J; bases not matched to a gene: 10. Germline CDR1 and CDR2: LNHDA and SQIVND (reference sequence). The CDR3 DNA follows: TGTGCCAGTAGTCCCGGGAGGGTAGCGGGCGAGCAGTTCTTC. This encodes CASSPGRVAGEQFF.

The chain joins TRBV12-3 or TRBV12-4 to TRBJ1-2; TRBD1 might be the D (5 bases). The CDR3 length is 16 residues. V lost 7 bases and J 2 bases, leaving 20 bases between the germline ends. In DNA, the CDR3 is TGTGCCAGCACCCCTAGCCCCCTGGCAGGGAACTATGGCTACACCTTC. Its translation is CASTPSPLAGNYGYTF.

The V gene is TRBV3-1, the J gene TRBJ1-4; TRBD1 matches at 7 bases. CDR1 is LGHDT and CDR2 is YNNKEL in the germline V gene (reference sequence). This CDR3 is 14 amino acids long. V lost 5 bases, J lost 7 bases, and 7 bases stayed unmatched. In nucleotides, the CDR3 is TGTGCCAGCAGCACACAGGGGAACGGTGAAAAACTGTTTTTT. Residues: CASSTQGNGEKLFF.

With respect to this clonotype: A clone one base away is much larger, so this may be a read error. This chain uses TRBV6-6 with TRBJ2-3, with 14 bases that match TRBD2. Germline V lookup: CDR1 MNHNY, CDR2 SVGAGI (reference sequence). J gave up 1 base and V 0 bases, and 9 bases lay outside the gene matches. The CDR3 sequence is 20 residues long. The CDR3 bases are TGTGCCAGCAGTTACTCGGGACTAGCGGGAGATGTGTGTGGCACAGATACGCAGTATTTT. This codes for CASSYSGLAGDVCGTDTQYF.

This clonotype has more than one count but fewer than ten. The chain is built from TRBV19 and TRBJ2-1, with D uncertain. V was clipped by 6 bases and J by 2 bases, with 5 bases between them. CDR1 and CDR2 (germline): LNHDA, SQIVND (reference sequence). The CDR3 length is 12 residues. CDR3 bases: TGTGCCAGTAGGGGGACCTACAATGAGCAGTTCTTC. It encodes CASRGTYNEQFF.

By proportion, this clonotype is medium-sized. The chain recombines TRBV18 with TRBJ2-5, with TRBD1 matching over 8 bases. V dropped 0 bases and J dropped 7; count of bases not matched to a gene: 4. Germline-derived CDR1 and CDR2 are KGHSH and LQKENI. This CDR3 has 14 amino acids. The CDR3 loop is CASSPPTGEATQYF. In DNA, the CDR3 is TGTGCCAGCTCACCACCGACAGGGGAGGCGACCCAGTACTTC.

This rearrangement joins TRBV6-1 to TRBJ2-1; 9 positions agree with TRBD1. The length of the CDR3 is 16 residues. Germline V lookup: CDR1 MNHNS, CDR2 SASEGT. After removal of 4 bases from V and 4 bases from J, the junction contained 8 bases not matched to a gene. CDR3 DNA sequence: TGTGCCAGCAGTGTCAGGGACAGGGCGGGGTACAATGAGCAGTTCTTC. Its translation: CASSVRDRAGYNEQFF.

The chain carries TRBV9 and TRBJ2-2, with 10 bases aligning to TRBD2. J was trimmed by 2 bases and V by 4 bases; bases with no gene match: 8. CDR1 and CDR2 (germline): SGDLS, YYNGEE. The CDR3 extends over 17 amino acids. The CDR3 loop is CASSTQRGGLNTGELFF. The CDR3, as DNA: TGTGCCAGCAGCACACAGCGGGGGGGCCTAAACACCGGGGAGCTGTTTTTT. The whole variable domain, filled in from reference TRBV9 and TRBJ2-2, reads DSGVTQTPKHLITATGQRVTLRCSPRSGDLSVYWYQQSLDQGLQFLIQYYNGEERAKGNILERFSAQQFPDLHSELNLSSLELGDSALYFCASSTQRGGLNTGELFFGEGSRLTVL.

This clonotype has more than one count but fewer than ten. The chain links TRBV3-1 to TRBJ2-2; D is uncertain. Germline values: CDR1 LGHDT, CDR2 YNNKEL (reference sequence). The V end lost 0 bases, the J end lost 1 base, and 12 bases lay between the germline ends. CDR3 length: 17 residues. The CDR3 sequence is CASSQDSPEGNTGELFF. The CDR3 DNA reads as TGTGCCAGCAGCCAAGATAGCCCGGAAGGGAACACCGGGGAGCTGTTTTTT.

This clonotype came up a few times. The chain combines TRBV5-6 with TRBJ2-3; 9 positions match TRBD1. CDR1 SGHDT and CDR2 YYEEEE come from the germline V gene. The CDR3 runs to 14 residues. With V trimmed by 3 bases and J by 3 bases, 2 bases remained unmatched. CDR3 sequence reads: CASSWTGATDTQYF. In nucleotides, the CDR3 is TGTGCCAGCAGCTGGACAGGGGCGACAGATACGCAGTATTTT.

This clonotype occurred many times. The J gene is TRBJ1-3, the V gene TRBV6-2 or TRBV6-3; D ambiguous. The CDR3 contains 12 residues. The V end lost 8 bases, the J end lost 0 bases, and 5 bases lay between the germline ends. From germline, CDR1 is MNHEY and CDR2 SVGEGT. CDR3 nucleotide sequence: TGTGCCAGCGGTGGCTCTGGAAACACCATATATTTT. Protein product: CASGGSGNTIYF.